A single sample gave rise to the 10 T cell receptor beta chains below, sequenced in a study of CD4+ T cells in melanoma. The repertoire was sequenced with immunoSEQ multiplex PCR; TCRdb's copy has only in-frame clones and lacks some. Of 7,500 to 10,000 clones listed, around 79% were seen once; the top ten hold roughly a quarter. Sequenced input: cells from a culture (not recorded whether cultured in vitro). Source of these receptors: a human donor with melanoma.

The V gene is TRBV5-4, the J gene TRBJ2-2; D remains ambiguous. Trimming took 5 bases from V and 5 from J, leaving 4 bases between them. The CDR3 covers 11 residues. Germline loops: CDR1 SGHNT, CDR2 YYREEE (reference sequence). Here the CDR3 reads CASSQTGELFF. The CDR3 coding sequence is TGTGCCAGCAGTCAAACCGGGGAGCTGTTTTTT.

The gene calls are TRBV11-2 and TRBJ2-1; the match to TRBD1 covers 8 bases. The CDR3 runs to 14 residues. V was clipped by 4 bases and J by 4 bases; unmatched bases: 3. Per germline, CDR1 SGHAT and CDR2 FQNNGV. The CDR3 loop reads CASSSRTGYNEQFF. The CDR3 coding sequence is TGTGCCAGCAGCTCCAGGACAGGGTACAATGAGCAGTTCTTC.

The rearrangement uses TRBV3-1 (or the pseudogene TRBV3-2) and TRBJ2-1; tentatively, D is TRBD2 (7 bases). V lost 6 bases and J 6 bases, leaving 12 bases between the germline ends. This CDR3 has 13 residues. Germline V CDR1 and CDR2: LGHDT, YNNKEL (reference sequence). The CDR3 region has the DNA TGTGCCAGCAGGAATGGGGGGGCCAATGAGCAGTTCTTC. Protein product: CASRNGGANEQFF.

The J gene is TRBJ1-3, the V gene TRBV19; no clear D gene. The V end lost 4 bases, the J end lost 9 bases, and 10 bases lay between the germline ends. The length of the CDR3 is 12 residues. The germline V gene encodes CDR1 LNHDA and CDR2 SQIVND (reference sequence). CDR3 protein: CASSSPWRTIYF. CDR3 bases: TGTGCCAGTAGTAGCCCGTGGCGCACCATATATTTT.

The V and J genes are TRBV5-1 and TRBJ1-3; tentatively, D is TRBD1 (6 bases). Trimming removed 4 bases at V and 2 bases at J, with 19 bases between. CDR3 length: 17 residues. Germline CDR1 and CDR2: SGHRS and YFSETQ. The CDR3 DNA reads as TGCGCCAGCAGCAAATCGTCAGGGGCTTTAGCTGGAAACACCATATATTTT. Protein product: CASSKSSGALAGNTIYF.

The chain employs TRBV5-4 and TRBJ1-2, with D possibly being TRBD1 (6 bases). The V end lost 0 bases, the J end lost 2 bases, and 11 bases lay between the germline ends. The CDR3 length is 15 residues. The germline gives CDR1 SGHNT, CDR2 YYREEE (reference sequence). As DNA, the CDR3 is TGTGCCAGCAGCTTGGGTCGGGGGGCGAACTATGGCTACACCTTC. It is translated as CASSLGRGANYGYTF.

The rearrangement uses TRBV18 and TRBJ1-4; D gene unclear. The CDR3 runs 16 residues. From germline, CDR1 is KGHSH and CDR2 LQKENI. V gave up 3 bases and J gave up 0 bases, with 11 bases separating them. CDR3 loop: CASSPGLGATNEKLFF. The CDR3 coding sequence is TGTGCCAGCTCACCGGGATTGGGCGCAACTAATGAAAAACTGTTTTTT.

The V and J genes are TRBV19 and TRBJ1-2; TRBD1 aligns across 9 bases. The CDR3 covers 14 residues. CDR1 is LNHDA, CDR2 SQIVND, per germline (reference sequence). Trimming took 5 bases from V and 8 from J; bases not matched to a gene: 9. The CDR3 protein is CASSLNRDREGYTF. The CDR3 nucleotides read TGTGCCAGTAGTCTAAACCGGGACAGGGAGGGCTACACCTTC.

CDR3 sequence (DNA): TGCGCCAGCAGCCACTACTCCTCGCCGGGACAGTCCTACGAGCAGTACTTC. Its protein is CASSHYSSPGQSYEQYF. This chain links TRBV4-1 with TRBJ2-7; TRBD1 matches 7 bases. The CDR3 totals 17 residues. Germline trimming cut 3 bases from V and 1 base from J; bases unmatched to any gene: 12. The germline CDR1 and CDR2 sequences are MGHRA and YSYEKL.

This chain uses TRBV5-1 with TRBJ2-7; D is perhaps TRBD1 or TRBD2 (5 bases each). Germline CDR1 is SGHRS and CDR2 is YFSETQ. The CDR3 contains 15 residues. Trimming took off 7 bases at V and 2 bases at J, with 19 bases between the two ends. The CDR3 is CASGSGLGNPYEQYF. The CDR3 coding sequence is TGCGCCAGCGGGTCGGGGCTGGGGAATCCCTACGAGCAGTACTTC.